This T cell receptor (beta chain) was documented in a study of shared T cell receptors in the human thymus. V was trimmed by 5 bases and J by 4 bases, leaving 14 bases between them. There are 14 residues in the CDR3. CDR1 is MNHEY and CDR2 is SVGAGI in the germline V gene. Measured with immunoSEQ multiplex PCR; TCRdb has only the in-frame clones, and not every one. The sample includes hundreds of thousands of clones, 88% of them seen just once. This clone occurred once. In addition, the sample was reused for a study of human thymus T cells. That investigation notes: Donor material was obtained from healthy Finnish infants undergoing corrective surgery for congenital heart defects. Thymic resections from corrective heart surgery supplied the tissue. Among thymic and blood repertoires, usage of V and J genes appeared biased. There were highly overlapping thymic repertoires among unrelated individuals, as related research reported.

This receptor was obtained from a boy under three years old with a congenital heart defect. V is TRBV6-5 and J is TRBJ2-5, with D hard to call. The sequencing input was thymocytes. The CDR3 region is CASSSPQAGETQYF. Here the CDR3 DNA reads TGTGCCAGCAGTAGCCCCCAGGCCGGAGAGACCCAGTACTTC.